This TCR beta chain was recorded in a study of blood T cell repertoires in COVID-19. For the study at large: The United States, Italy and Spain supplied acute and convalescent COVID-19 samples. The cDNA or gDNA used as material had been derived from T cells, B-cell-depleted T cells, or PBMCs.

Germline V gene data show CDR1 as SGHDT and CDR2 as YYEEEE. The CDR3 has 14 residues. V dropped 1 base and J dropped 5; count of bases not matched to a gene: 4. Authors' analysis steps: Cell counts per sample came from amplifying reference gene primers. Generated by immunoSEQ multiplex PCR, the TCRdb table keeps only in-frame clones and is missing some. V and J calls and clone size are given by that table; D and trimming were obtained from the DNA. Of fewer than 250,000 clones in the sample, about nine tenths were seen once. This receptor was taken from a man between 70 and 80 years old with acute or convalescent COVID-19. The gene calls are TRBV5-6 and TRBJ2-5, with 8 bases that match TRBD2. Source material: peripheral blood. The chain's CDR3 is CASSLRGGLETQYF. The DNA for the CDR3 is TGTGCCAGCAGCTTGCGGGGGGGGTTGGAGACCCAGTACTTC.